The 10 T cell receptor beta chains in this list originate from one sample, sequenced in a study of shared clonotypes between healthy human individuals. The assay was immunoSEQ multiplex PCR, and TCRdb's table has in-frame clones only and misses some. The sample yields 2 million or so clones, 95% seen once. Sequencing was done on a sample of naive CD4+ T cells sorted from blood. This sample's subset: CD45RA+ positively selected. All receptors derive from a man aged 18 to 30 in good health.

The rearrangement joins TRBV4-3 to TRBJ2-5; 7 nucleotides line up with TRBD1. V was pared by 1 base and J by 1 base, with 6 bases of the junction left unmatched. CDR1 LGHNA and CDR2 YSLEER come from the germline V gene. The CDR3 has 16 amino acids. CDR3 in amino acids: CASSQGQTGIQETQYF. DNA of the CDR3: TGCGCCAGCAGCCAAGGACAGACAGGGATCCAAGAGACCCAGTACTTC.

The chain combines TRBV21-1 with TRBJ2-7; the D call in the table, TRBD2, was not verified against the DNA. TRBV21-1 is recorded as a pseudogene. CDR3 size: 15 residues. The CDR3 DNA is TGTGCCAGCAGCTTTGCGGGAGGAGGTTCCTACGAGCAGTACTTC. This translates into CASSFAGGGSYEQYF.

V is TRBV5-1 and J is TRBJ1-6; 8 positions agree with TRBD1. Unmatched junction bases numbered 6, after V lost 4 bases and J lost 9 bases. The length of the CDR3 is 14 residues. Germline CDR1 is SGHRS and CDR2 is YFSETQ. The CDR3 sequence: CASSTTGVGSPLHF. The CDR3 nucleotides are TGCGCCAGCAGCACGACAGGGGTGGGTTCACCCCTCCACTTT.

The chain recombines TRBV7-2 with TRBJ2-7; D unresolved. CDR3 length: 11 amino acids. V was trimmed by 5 bases and J by 4 bases, leaving 6 bases between them. Germline V gene data show CDR1 as SGHTA and CDR2 as FQGNSA. The CDR3 region has the DNA TGTGCCAGCAGCCCACTATACGAGCAGTACTTC. Translating it yields CASSPLYEQYF.

This clone was observed once. The rearrangement links TRBV5-1 to TRBJ1-1; D is unclear. Germline assignment: CDR1 SGHRS and CDR2 YFSETQ. This CDR3 region has 14 residues. V shed 5 bases and J shed 2 bases, with 13 bases lying between them. This CDR3 is CASRIQHTNTEAFF. CDR3 nucleotides: TGCGCCAGCAGAATACAGCATACAAACACTGAAGCTTTCTTT.

This chain joins TRBV6-4 and TRBJ2-7; 9 bases map to TRBD1. Germline values: CDR1 MRHNA, CDR2 SNTAGT. The CDR3 has 14 residues. J gave up 5 bases and V 4 bases, and 6 bases lay outside the gene matches. The CDR3 DNA sequence: TGTGCCAGCAGTGCAACCGGGACAGGGAACGAGCAGTACTTC. Its protein is CASSATGTGNEQYF.

The chain links TRBV6-5 to TRBJ2-2; 9 positions agree with TRBD2. Germline CDR1 MNHEY, CDR2 SVGAGI. The CDR3 runs 14 residues. V lost 8 bases and J lost 3; bases outside the gene matches: 4. CDR3 sequence reads: CASSREGDTGELFF. The CDR3 bases are TGTGCCAGCTCGCGGGAGGGGGACACCGGGGAGCTGTTTTTT.

The chain couples TRBV7-2 to TRBJ2-5, with 7 positions matching TRBD1. Germline V lookup: CDR1 SGHTA, CDR2 FQGNSA. The V gene end was trimmed by 4 bases and the J gene end by 5 bases; junction bases not matched to a gene: 7. The length of the CDR3 is 14 residues. CDR3 DNA: TGTGCCAGCAGCTCGACAGGGTGGAGTGAGACCCAGTACTTC. It translates to CASSSTGWSETQYF.

CDR3 residues: CASSIGTGRVDNYGYTF. DNA for the CDR3: TGTGCCAGTAGTATCGGGACAGGAAGGGTTGACAACTATGGCTACACCTTC. The chain employs TRBV19 and TRBJ1-2; 8 positions agree with TRBD1. V dropped 3 bases and J dropped 2; count of bases not matched to a gene: 11. The CDR3 totals 17 residues. The germline gives CDR1 LNHDA, CDR2 SQIVND (reference sequence).

V gene TRBV19 combines with J gene TRBJ1-3; tentatively, D is TRBD1 (5 bases). This CDR3 comprises 14 residues. Trimming removed 7 bases at V and 0 bases at J, with 10 bases between. Germline V gives CDR1 LNHDA, CDR2 SQIVND (reference sequence). The CDR3 protein is CASTRQSSGNTIYF. In DNA, the CDR3 is TGTGCCAGTACCCGACAGTCCTCTGGAAACACCATATATTTT.